The TCR beta chain described here comes from a study of tumor-infiltrating lymphocytes in localized non-small cell lung cancer. Looking at the study overall: The cohort mixed smokers and never-smokers, several histologies, and some post-neoadjuvant-chemotherapy samples. From each patient, both tumor and uninvolved lung, non-adjacent to tumor, were sampled. Study-level results: Available tissue quantity limited TCR sequencing to a patient subset. Compared with uninvolved lung, tumors showed higher T cell infiltration by TCRbeta sequencing.

Unmatched junction bases numbered 3, after V lost 4 bases and J lost 7 bases. Germline V gene sequence: CDR1 SGHTA, CDR2 FQGNSA. The CDR3 length is 13 residues. This clone has more than one count but fewer than ten. Its antigen is unknown. Here immunoSEQ multiplex PCR was the method, and the copy in TCRdb shows in-frame clones only, minus some. The sample lists 10,000 to 15,000 clones, roughly 82% occurring once. Material for sequencing was uninvolved lung tissue not adjacent to the tumor. The sequence was collected from a human donor with non-small cell lung cancer. The J gene is TRBJ1-1, the V gene TRBV7-2, with 10 bases fitting TRBD1. CDR3 sequence: CASSYGTGDEAFF. The CDR3 bases are TGTGCCAGCAGCTACGGGACAGGGGATGAAGCTTTCTTT.